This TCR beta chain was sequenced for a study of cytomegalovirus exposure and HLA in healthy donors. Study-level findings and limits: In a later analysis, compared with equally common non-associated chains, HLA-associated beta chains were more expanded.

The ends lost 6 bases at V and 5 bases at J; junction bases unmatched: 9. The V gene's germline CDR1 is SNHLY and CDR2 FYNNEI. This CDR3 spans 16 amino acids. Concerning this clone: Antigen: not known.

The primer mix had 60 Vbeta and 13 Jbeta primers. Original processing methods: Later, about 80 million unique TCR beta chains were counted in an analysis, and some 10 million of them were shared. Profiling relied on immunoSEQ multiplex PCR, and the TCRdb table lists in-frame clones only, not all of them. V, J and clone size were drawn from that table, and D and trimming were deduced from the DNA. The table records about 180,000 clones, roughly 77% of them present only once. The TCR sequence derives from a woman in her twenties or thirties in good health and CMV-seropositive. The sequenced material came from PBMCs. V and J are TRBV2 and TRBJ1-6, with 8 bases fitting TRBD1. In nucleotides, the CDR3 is TGTGCCAGCAGGGGCCTACCGGGACAGGATAATTCACCCCTCCACTTT. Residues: CASRGLPGQDNSPLHF. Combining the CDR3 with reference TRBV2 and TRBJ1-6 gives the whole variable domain EPEVTQTPSHQVTQMGQEVILRCVPISNHLYFYWYRQILGQKVEFLVSFYNNEISEKSEIFDDQFSVERPDGSNFTLKIRSTKLEDSAMYFCASRGLPGQDNSPLHFGNGTRLTVT.